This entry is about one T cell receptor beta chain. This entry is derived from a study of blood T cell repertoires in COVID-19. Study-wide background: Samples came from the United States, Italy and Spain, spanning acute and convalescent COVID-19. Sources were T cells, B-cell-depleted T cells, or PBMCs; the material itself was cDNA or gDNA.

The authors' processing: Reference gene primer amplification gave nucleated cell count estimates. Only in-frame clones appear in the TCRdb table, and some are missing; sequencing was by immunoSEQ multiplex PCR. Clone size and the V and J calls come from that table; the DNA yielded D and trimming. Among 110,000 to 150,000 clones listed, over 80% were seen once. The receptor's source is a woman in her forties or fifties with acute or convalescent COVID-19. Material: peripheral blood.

CDR3 loop: CASRNFRDSGRPQHF. DNA for the CDR3: TGTGCCAGCAGGAATTTCCGGGACTCAGGAAGGCCCCAGCATTTT. V and J are TRBV28 and TRBJ1-5; a possible D gene is TRBD1 (5 bases). The CDR3 is made up of 15 amino acids. Deletions cut 6 bases from V and 9 bases from J, with 21 bases between. CDR1 is MDHEN, CDR2 SYDVKM, per germline.